This T cell receptor beta chain was retrieved from a study of cytomegalovirus exposure and HLA in healthy donors. Looking at the study overall: Among 150 million to 200 million T cells, an earlier analysis found roughly 100 million unique TCR beta sequences. The early release's HLA-typed donors yielded 80 million to 95 million unique TCRs. For the 300 to 450 genotyped donors, around 76% fell within the Caucasian-associated ancestry cluster. Study-level results: There was a cluster of highly shared sequence variants that was likely a sequencing artifact.

The PCR used 60 Vbeta and 13 Jbeta primers. Method: immunoSEQ multiplex PCR; TCRdb's copy keeps in-frame clones and lacks some. The sample table sets out tens of thousands of clones. As concerns this clone: Its antigen is unidentified.

This CDR3 has 13 amino acids. Germline V gene sequence: CDR1 MNHNY, CDR2 SVGAGI (reference sequence). Trimming took 7 bases from V and 5 from J; bases not matched to a gene: 7. V gene TRBV6-6 combines with J gene TRBJ2-5, with TRBD2 matching 7 bases. What was sequenced was PBMCs. This clonotype originated in a man between 18 and 35 years old in good health and CMV-seropositive. DNA for the CDR3: TGTGCCAGCAATAGGGGAGCGGGGGAGACCCAGTACTTC. Translating gives CASNRGAGETQYF.